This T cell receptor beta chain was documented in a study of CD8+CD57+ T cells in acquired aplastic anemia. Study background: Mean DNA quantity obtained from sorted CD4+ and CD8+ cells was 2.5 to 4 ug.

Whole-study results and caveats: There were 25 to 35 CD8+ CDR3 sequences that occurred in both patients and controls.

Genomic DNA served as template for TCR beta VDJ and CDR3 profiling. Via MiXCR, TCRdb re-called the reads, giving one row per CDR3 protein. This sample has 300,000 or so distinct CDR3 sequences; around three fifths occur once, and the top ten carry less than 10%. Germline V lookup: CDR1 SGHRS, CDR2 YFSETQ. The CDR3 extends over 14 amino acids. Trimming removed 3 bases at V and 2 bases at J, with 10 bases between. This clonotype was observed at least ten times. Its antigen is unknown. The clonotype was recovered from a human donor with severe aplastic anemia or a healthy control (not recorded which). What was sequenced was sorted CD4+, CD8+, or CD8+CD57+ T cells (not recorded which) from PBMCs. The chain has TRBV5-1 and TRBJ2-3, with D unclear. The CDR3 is CASSSGPFTDTQYF. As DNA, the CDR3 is TGCGCCAGCAGCTCCGGACCATTCACAGATACGCAGTATTTT.